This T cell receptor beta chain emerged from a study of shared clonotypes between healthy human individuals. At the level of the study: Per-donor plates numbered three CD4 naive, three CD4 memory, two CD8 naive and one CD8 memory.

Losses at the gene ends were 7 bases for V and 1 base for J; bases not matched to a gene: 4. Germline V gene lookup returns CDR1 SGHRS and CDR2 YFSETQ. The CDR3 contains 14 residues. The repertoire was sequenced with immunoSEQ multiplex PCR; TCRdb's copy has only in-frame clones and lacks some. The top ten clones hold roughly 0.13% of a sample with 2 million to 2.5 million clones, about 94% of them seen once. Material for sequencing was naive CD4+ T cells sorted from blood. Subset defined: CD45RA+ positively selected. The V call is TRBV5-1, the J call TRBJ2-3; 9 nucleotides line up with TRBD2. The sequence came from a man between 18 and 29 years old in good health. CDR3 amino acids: CASRVAGGTDTQYF. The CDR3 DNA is TGCGCCAGCCGAGTAGCGGGGGGCACAGATACGCAGTATTTT.